Listed below are T cell receptor beta chains from one sample, sequenced in a study of human T cells and chemical hapten exposure. TCRdb fed the RACE reads into MiXCR, producing one record per CDR3 protein. This repertoire shows fewer than 200,000 distinct CDR3 sequences, 30% found once; its top ten account for less than 3%. Material: whole blood, obtained in connection with sensitization to the hapten diphenylcyclopropenone (DPC). All receptors derive from a woman aged 30 to 39 with alopecia areata. Some clones in this sample may be carry-over from other donors' samples. Both conserved end residues are part of each CDR3. A D gene is named only where the DNA matches it firmly. Only some rows state a clone size, as once, few, many or a class for expanded clones.

v_call: TRBV19
j_call: TRBJ1-1
clone_size: once
d_call: NA
cdr3_nt: TGTGCCAGTAGTATACAGGGAGGGCACACTGAAGCTTTCTTT
cdr3_aa: CASSIQGGHTEAFF

v_call: TRBV20-1
j_call: TRBJ1-4
clone_size: NA
d_call: NA
cdr3_nt: TGCAGTGCATGGGACGTCAATGAAAAACTGTTTTTT
cdr3_aa: CSAWDVNEKLFF

v_call: TRBV28
j_call: TRBJ2-1
clone_size: few
d_call: NA
cdr3_nt: TGTGCCAGCAAGGCGCGCGATGAGCAGTTCTTC
cdr3_aa: CASKARDEQFF

v_call: TRBV20-1
j_call: TRBJ2-5
clone_size: few
d_call: NA
cdr3_nt: TGCAGTGCTTGCAGATCAGGGAGTCAAGAGACCCAGTACTTC
cdr3_aa: CSACRSGSQETQYF

v_call: TRBV7-2
j_call: TRBJ2-4
clone_size: NA
d_call: NA
cdr3_nt: TGTGCCAGCAGCTCGGGAGCCGGGAACATTCAGTACTTC
cdr3_aa: CASSSGAGNIQYF

v_call: TRBV7-3
j_call: TRBJ2-7
clone_size: few
d_call: NA
cdr3_nt: TGTGCCAGCAGTCAAAAGGTCGGGTACGAGCAGTACTTC
cdr3_aa: CASSQKVGYEQYF

v_call: TRBV29-1
j_call: TRBJ2-2
clone_size: NA
d_call: NA
cdr3_nt: TGCAGCGTTGGCGAGGGCACCGGGGAGCTGTTTTTT
cdr3_aa: CSVGEGTGELFF

v_call: TRBV29-1
j_call: TRBJ2-5
clone_size: NA
d_call: TRBD1
cdr3_nt: TGCAGCGTTGAGACAGGGAAGGAGACCCAGTACTTC
cdr3_aa: CSVETGKETQYF

v_call: TRBV12-3/TRBV12-4
j_call: TRBJ2-3
clone_size: NA
d_call: TRBD2
cdr3_nt: TGTGCCAGCAGTTTCCGGGGGGCAGATACGCAGTATTTT
cdr3_aa: CASSFRGADTQYF

v_call: TRBV7-2
j_call: TRBJ1-2
clone_size: NA
d_call: NA
cdr3_nt: TGTGCCAGCAGCTTATCAGGGGAAGGGGGCTACACCTTC
cdr3_aa: CASSLSGEGGYTF

v_call: TRBV7-2
j_call: TRBJ1-1
clone_size: NA
d_call: NA
cdr3_nt: TGTGCCAGCACTAAGGCGGAGAACACTGAAGCTTTCTTT
cdr3_aa: CASTKAENTEAFF

v_call: TRBV7-2
j_call: TRBJ2-5
clone_size: NA
d_call: NA
cdr3_nt: TGTGCCAGCAGCCGCAACAGGGTTCTAGAGACCCAGTACTTC
cdr3_aa: CASSRNRVLETQYF

v_call: TRBV2
j_call: TRBJ1-5
clone_size: NA
d_call: NA
cdr3_nt: TGTGCCAGCAGTGGCGGCGGCCCTAGCAATCAGCCCCAGCATTTT
cdr3_aa: CASSGGGPSNQPQHF

v_call: TRBV11-2
j_call: TRBJ1-3
clone_size: NA
d_call: NA
cdr3_nt: TGTGCCAGCAGTCCCGGATTTCGCTCTGGAAACACCATATATTTT
cdr3_aa: CASSPGFRSGNTIYF

v_call: TRBV4-1
j_call: TRBJ1-4
clone_size: few
d_call: NA
cdr3_nt: TGCGCCAGCAGCCAAGGATCCGCAGGGGACGAAAAACTGTTTTTT
cdr3_aa: CASSQGSAGDEKLFF

v_call: TRBV2
j_call: TRBJ1-5
clone_size: few
d_call: NA
cdr3_nt: TGTGCCAGCAGGGAAGGACTGGCCTTTAATCAGCCCCAGCATTTT
cdr3_aa: CASREGLAFNQPQHF

v_call: TRBV7-9
j_call: TRBJ2-1
clone_size: NA
d_call: TRBD2
cdr3_nt: TGTGCCAGCAGCTGGGCTAGCGGGGGATACAATGAGCAGTTCTTC
cdr3_aa: CASSWASGGYNEQFF

v_call: TRBV4-3
j_call: TRBJ1-2
clone_size: few
d_call: NA
cdr3_nt: TGCGCCAGCAGCCAAGAATACAGGCCAAGCTATGGCTACACCTTC
cdr3_aa: CASSQEYRPSYGYTF

v_call: TRBV20-1
j_call: TRBJ1-1
clone_size: NA
d_call: NA
cdr3_nt: TGCAGTGCTAGAGGTGTCAGGGCTGCCACTGAAGCTTTCTTT
cdr3_aa: CSARGVRAATEAFF

v_call: TRBV6-2/TRBV6-3
j_call: TRBJ2-7
clone_size: NA
d_call: NA
cdr3_nt: TGTGCCAGCAGCCGCTTGCATTCCTACGAGCAGTACTTC
cdr3_aa: CASSRLHSYEQYF

v_call: TRBV12-3/TRBV12-4
j_call: TRBJ2-1
clone_size: NA
d_call: TRBD2
cdr3_nt: TGTGCCAGCAGTCCGGGACTAGATGTTTACAATGAGCAGTTCTTC
cdr3_aa: CASSPGLDVYNEQFF

v_call: TRBV6-2/TRBV6-3
j_call: TRBJ2-3
clone_size: few
d_call: NA
cdr3_nt: TGTGCCAGCAGAAGAACAGGGCTCGCAGATACGCAGTATTTT
cdr3_aa: CASRRTGLADTQYF

v_call: TRBV14
j_call: TRBJ1-3
clone_size: NA
d_call: NA
cdr3_nt: TGTGCCAGCGGAAAGGGTGGAAACACCATATATTTT
cdr3_aa: CASGKGGNTIYF

v_call: TRBV28
j_call: TRBJ1-2
clone_size: few
d_call: NA
cdr3_nt: TGTGCCAGCAGCCTCGATTTGGGAGACTATGGCTACACCTTC
cdr3_aa: CASSLDLGDYGYTF

v_call: TRBV2
j_call: TRBJ1-5
clone_size: NA
d_call: NA
cdr3_nt: TGTGCCAGCGGGTACAAACAGGGCAACCAGCCCCAGCATTTT
cdr3_aa: CASGYKQGNQPQHF

v_call: TRBV27
j_call: TRBJ2-1
clone_size: NA
d_call: NA
cdr3_nt: TGTGCCAGCAGCCGTAGCGGCCTCTCCTACAATGAGCAGTTCTTC
cdr3_aa: CASSRSGLSYNEQFF

v_call: TRBV28
j_call: TRBJ1-5
clone_size: NA
d_call: TRBD1
cdr3_nt: TGTGCCAGCAGCCCGGGACAGGGTAGCAATCAGCCCCAGCATTTT
cdr3_aa: CASSPGQGSNQPQHF

v_call: TRBV20-1
j_call: TRBJ2-7
clone_size: few
d_call: NA
cdr3_nt: TGCAGTGCTAGAGCACCGACAGGATCCTACGAGCAGTACTTC
cdr3_aa: CSARAPTGSYEQYF

v_call: TRBV20-1
j_call: TRBJ2-3
clone_size: NA
d_call: TRBD1
cdr3_nt: TGCAGTGCAGAGTTAGACAGGGGAGCCACAGATACGCAGTATTTT
cdr3_aa: CSAELDRGATDTQYF

v_call: TRBV7-9
j_call: TRBJ1-3
clone_size: NA
d_call: NA
cdr3_nt: TGTGCCAGCAGCCCTTCAGGAAGGAGGGAGTACACCATATATTTT
cdr3_aa: CASSPSGRREYTIYF

v_call: TRBV9
j_call: TRBJ2-5
clone_size: NA
d_call: TRBD1
cdr3_nt: TGTGCCAGCAGCGTGACAGGGGCGACGATCCAAGAGACCCAGTACTTC
cdr3_aa: CASSVTGATIQETQYF

v_call: TRBV5-1
j_call: TRBJ1-4
clone_size: few
d_call: TRBD1
cdr3_nt: TGCGCCAGCAGCGTCGACAGGGAAGGAAAACTGTTTTTT
cdr3_aa: CASSVDREGKLFF

v_call: TRBV27
j_call: TRBJ2-1
clone_size: few
d_call: TRBD2
cdr3_nt: TGTGCCAGCAGTTTGGGGACTAGCGCTGTCAATGAGCAGTTCTTC
cdr3_aa: CASSLGTSAVNEQFF

v_call: TRBV11-2
j_call: TRBJ2-3
clone_size: NA
d_call: TRBD2
cdr3_nt: TGTGCCAGCAGCTTATATAGCGGGGGGCGAACAGATACGCAGTATTTT
cdr3_aa: CASSLYSGGRTDTQYF

v_call: TRBV2
j_call: TRBJ2-7
clone_size: NA
d_call: NA
cdr3_nt: TGTGCCAGCAGTGGACCAACCTACGAGCAGTACTTC
cdr3_aa: CASSGPTYEQYF

v_call: TRBV5-1
j_call: TRBJ2-2
clone_size: NA
d_call: NA
cdr3_nt: TGCGCCAGCAGCCCCGCAGGGACCGGGGAGCTGTTTTTT
cdr3_aa: CASSPAGTGELFF

v_call: TRBV27
j_call: TRBJ1-6
clone_size: NA
d_call: TRBD1
cdr3_nt: TGTGCCAGCAGGCACGGACAGGGAAATAATTCACCCCTCCACTTT
cdr3_aa: CASRHGQGNNSPLHF

v_call: TRBV29-1
j_call: TRBJ2-2
clone_size: NA
d_call: TRBD1
cdr3_nt: TGCAGCGTTGTTTTAGCCCAATCTGAACAGGGGTTGAAATCCGGGGAGCTGTTTTTT
cdr3_aa: CSVVLAQSEQGLKSGELFF

v_call: TRBV7-2
j_call: TRBJ1-5
clone_size: few
d_call: TRBD1
cdr3_nt: TGTGCCAGCAGCCGGACACAGGGGGCAAATCAGCCCCAGCATTTT
cdr3_aa: CASSRTQGANQPQHF

v_call: TRBV4-3
j_call: TRBJ1-6
clone_size: NA
d_call: NA
cdr3_nt: TGCGCCAGCAGCCAAGATAGCCGAGAAAATTCACCCCTCCACTTT
cdr3_aa: CASSQDSRENSPLHF

v_call: TRBV28
j_call: TRBJ1-1
clone_size: NA
d_call: TRBD1
cdr3_nt: TGTGCCAGCAGTCCCCCTGGACAGGGGTTCCCTGAAGCTTTCTTT
cdr3_aa: CASSPPGQGFPEAFF

v_call: TRBV7-2
j_call: TRBJ2-3
clone_size: NA
d_call: NA
cdr3_nt: TGTGCCAGCGGAGCCTTCGATGATACGCAGTATTTT
cdr3_aa: CASGAFDDTQYF

v_call: TRBV29-1
j_call: TRBJ2-5
clone_size: few
d_call: NA
cdr3_nt: TGCAGCGTTGAAGATGTCGAGACAGAAGATTTC
cdr3_aa: CSVEDVETEDF

v_call: TRBV28
j_call: TRBJ2-5
clone_size: NA
d_call: NA
cdr3_nt: TGTGCCAGCAGTTGGTCCCAGGACAGCCTCTACCAAGAGACCCAGTACTTC
cdr3_aa: CASSWSQDSLYQETQYF

v_call: TRBV12-3/TRBV12-4
j_call: TRBJ2-3
clone_size: many
d_call: TRBD1
cdr3_nt: TGTGCCAGCAGTTGGGACAGGGCAACAGATACGCAGTATTTT
cdr3_aa: CASSWDRATDTQYF

v_call: TRBV6-5
j_call: TRBJ2-5
clone_size: NA
d_call: NA
cdr3_nt: TGTGCCAGCAGTTACGAGCGGGAAGAGACCCAGTACTTC
cdr3_aa: CASSYEREETQYF

v_call: TRBV28
j_call: TRBJ1-4
clone_size: NA
d_call: NA
cdr3_nt: TGTGCCAGCAGTTTAGGGTGGACAGCAGCAACTAATGAAAAACTGTTTTTT
cdr3_aa: CASSLGWTAATNEKLFF

v_call: TRBV7-9
j_call: TRBJ2-5
clone_size: few
d_call: NA
cdr3_nt: TGTGCCAGCACCTCCTCGGGGGTAGTAGAGACCCAGTACTTC
cdr3_aa: CASTSSGVVETQYF

v_call: TRBV29-1
j_call: TRBJ2-2
clone_size: many
d_call: NA
cdr3_nt: TGCAGCGTTGGGGATAACACCGGGGAGCTGTTTTTT
cdr3_aa: CSVGDNTGELFF

v_call: TRBV11-2
j_call: TRBJ2-7
clone_size: NA
d_call: TRBD1
cdr3_nt: TGTGCCAGCAGCCCCGGACAGGCGTCCGAGCAGTACTTC
cdr3_aa: CASSPGQASEQYF

v_call: TRBV29-1
j_call: TRBJ2-1
clone_size: few
d_call: NA
cdr3_nt: TGCAGCATCAGGACACTGTACAATGAGCAGTTCTTC
cdr3_aa: CSIRTLYNEQFF

v_call: TRBV14
j_call: TRBJ1-6
clone_size: NA
d_call: NA
cdr3_nt: TGTGCCAGCAGCCAATACTTGGATTCACCCCTCCACTTT
cdr3_aa: CASSQYLDSPLHF

v_call: TRBV5-4
j_call: TRBJ2-2
clone_size: NA
d_call: TRBD2
cdr3_nt: TGTGCCAGCAGCTTCAAGCGGGAGAGGCCCGGGGAGCTGTTTTTT
cdr3_aa: CASSFKRERPGELFF

v_call: TRBV5-1
j_call: TRBJ2-7
clone_size: few
d_call: TRBD1
cdr3_nt: TGCGCCAGCAGCTACCGGACAGGGAAAATGCACGAGCAGTACTTC
cdr3_aa: CASSYRTGKMHEQYF

v_call: TRBV5-1
j_call: TRBJ1-2
clone_size: NA
d_call: NA
cdr3_nt: TGCGCCAGCAGCGTAGACAACGGCTATGGCTACACCTTC
cdr3_aa: CASSVDNGYGYTF

v_call: TRBV29-1
j_call: TRBJ2-5
clone_size: NA
d_call: NA
cdr3_nt: TGCAGCGTTGATCGGGAGAGGGAGACCCAGTACTTC
cdr3_aa: CSVDRERETQYF

v_call: TRBV10-3
j_call: TRBJ1-2
clone_size: few
d_call: NA
cdr3_nt: TGTGCCATCAGTGAGGCCGCTAACTATGGCTACACCTTC
cdr3_aa: CAISEAANYGYTF

v_call: TRBV7-2
j_call: TRBJ2-7
clone_size: NA
d_call: TRBD1
cdr3_nt: TGTGCCAGCAGCCGAGACAGGGACGGGGAGCAGTACTTC
cdr3_aa: CASSRDRDGEQYF